This T cell receptor beta chain emerged from a study of T cells in Graves' hyperthyroidism and ophthalmopathy. The V and J ends lost 6 bases and 9 bases, in that order; junction bases with no gene match: 18. The CDR3 has 17 amino acids. CDR1 and CDR2 (germline): ENHRY, SYGVKD. RNA transcripts gave rise to amplified TCR beta CDR3 regions. TCR CDR3 regions were first amplified by RT-PCR with HTBI primers. TCRdb called the multiplex PCR reads again in MiXCR, with one record for every CDR3 protein. The repertoire consists of 500,000 to 600,000 distinct CDR3 sequences, with less than 20% occurring once and the leading ten covering about 45%. In making diagnoses, clinical symptoms, serum thyroxine and TRAb, thyroid ultrasound and orbital computed tomography were all used.

The chain carries TRBV10-3 and TRBJ2-1, with 9 bases lining up with TRBD2. Material: blood. This sequence originates from a man aged 35 to 55 with Graves' ophthalmopathy. CDR3 DNA sequence: TGTGCCATCAGAACCCGAGTGGAAGCGGGGGGCCGGGGTGAGCAGTTCTTC. It is translated as CAIRTRVEAGGRGEQFF.